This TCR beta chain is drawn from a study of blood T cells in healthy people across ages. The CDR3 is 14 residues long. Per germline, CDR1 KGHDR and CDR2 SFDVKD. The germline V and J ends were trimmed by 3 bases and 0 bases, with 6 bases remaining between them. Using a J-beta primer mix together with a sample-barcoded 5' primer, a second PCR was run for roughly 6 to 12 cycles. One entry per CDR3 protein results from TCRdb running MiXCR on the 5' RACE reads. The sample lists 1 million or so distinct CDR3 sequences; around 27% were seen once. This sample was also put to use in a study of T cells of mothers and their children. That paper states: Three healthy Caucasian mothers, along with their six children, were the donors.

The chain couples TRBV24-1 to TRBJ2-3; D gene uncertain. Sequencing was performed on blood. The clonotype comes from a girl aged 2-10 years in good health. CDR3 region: CATSDLSSTDTQYF. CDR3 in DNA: TGTGCCACCAGTGATCTAAGCAGCACAGATACGCAGTATTTT.